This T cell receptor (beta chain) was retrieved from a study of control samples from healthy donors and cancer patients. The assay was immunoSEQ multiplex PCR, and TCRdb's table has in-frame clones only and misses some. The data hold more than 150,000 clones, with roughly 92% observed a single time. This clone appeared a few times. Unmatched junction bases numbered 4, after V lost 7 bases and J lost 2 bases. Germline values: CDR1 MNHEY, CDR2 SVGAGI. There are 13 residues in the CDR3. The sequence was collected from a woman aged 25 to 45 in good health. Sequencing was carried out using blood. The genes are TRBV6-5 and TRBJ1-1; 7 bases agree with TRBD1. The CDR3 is CASKWTGNTEAFF. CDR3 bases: TGTGCCAGCAAATGGACAGGAAACACTGAAGCTTTCTTT.